The 13 T cell receptor beta chains below all came from one sample that was sequenced in a study of blood T cell repertoires in COVID-19. Sequencing used immunoSEQ multiplex PCR; TCRdb keeps in-frame clones, though not all of them. The table includes a few hundred thousand clones, approximately 83% detected once. Material: PBMCs or T cells enriched from blood (not recorded which). The origin of the receptors is a woman aged 50 to 60 who had recovered from COVID-19.

The sample holds one count of this clone. The chain combines TRBV6-5 with TRBJ1-3; tentative D call: TRBD1 (6 bases). Germline lookup yields CDR1 MNHEY and CDR2 SVGAGI. The CDR3 totals 15 residues. Between the trimmed V and J ends, which lost 5 bases and 5 bases, there was a span of 16 bases. CDR3 nucleotides: TGTGCCAGCAGTACGGACAGAAGGGGACGAAACACCATATATTTT. Encoded protein: CASSTDRRGRNTIYF.

This clone was observed a few times. The chain has TRBV18 and TRBJ2-2; 7 nucleotides line up with TRBD2. Per the germline V gene, CDR1 is KGHSH and CDR2 is LQKENI. The CDR3 runs 15 residues. J gave up 3 bases and V 3 bases, and 4 bases lay outside the gene matches. The CDR3 DNA is TGTGCCAGCTCACCGAAAGCGGGATACACCGGGGAGCTGTTTTTT. Its protein is CASSPKAGYTGELFF.

The chain recombines TRBV4-1 with TRBJ2-1; TRBD2 aligns across 12 bases. The germline gives CDR1 MGHRA, CDR2 YSYEKL. J gave up 3 bases and V 0 bases, and 9 bases lay outside the gene matches. This CDR3 is 19 amino acids long. CDR3 loop: CASSQDIWATSGSYNEQFF. The CDR3 DNA reads as TGCGCCAGCAGCCAAGATATTTGGGCGACTAGCGGGAGCTACAATGAGCAGTTCTTC.

The V and J genes are TRBV18 and TRBJ2-1; D may be TRBD1 (5 bases). This CDR3 has 15 amino acids. V was shortened by 0 bases and J by 4 bases, with 10 bases between the two germline ends. The V gene's germline CDR1 is KGHSH and CDR2 LQKENI. Here the CDR3 reads CASSPPVNRYNEQFF. CDR3 DNA sequence: TGTGCCAGCTCACCACCGGTGAACAGGTACAATGAGCAGTTCTTC.

V usage is TRBV7-9 and J usage is TRBJ2-3, with unresolved D. Trimming stripped 2 bases from V and 1 base from J, with 16 bases between. The CDR3 totals 17 residues. Looked up from germline, CDR1 is SEHNR and CDR2 is FQNEAQ (reference sequence). CDR3: CASSLFGRSVGTDTQYF. The CDR3 nucleotides are TGTGCCAGCAGCTTATTCGGAAGGAGTGTCGGCACAGATACGCAGTATTTT.

The chain employs TRBV3-1 (or the pseudogene TRBV3-2) and TRBJ2-5; D is perhaps TRBD1 (5 bases). Germline CDR1 and CDR2: LGHDT and YNNKEL (reference sequence). V lost 0 bases to trimming and J lost 3 bases, with 17 bases between them. This CDR3 has 17 amino acids. CDR3 in amino acids: CASSQESQGWREETQYF. Here the CDR3 DNA reads TGTGCCAGCAGCCAAGAAAGTCAGGGCTGGAGAGAAGAGACCCAGTACTTC.

The gene calls are TRBV5-1 and TRBJ2-1; 8 bases align to TRBD1. CDR3 length: 12 residues. Germline assignment: CDR1 SGHRS and CDR2 YFSETQ. With V trimmed by 4 bases and J by 8 bases, 2 bases remained unmatched. The CDR3 sequence: CASSRQGYEQFF. CDR3 sequence (DNA): TGCGCCAGCAGCAGACAGGGGTATGAGCAGTTCTTC.

The chain employs TRBV7-9 and TRBJ2-3, with D tentatively TRBD1 (6 bases). V was trimmed by 1 base and J by 5 bases, leaving 10 bases between them. The V gene's germline CDR1 is SEHNR and CDR2 FQNEAQ (reference sequence). The CDR3 is made up of 14 amino acids. This CDR3 is CASSLDLQGDTQYF. The CDR3 DNA reads TGTGCCAGCAGCTTAGACCTACAGGGAGATACGCAGTATTTT.

On this clone itself: This sample includes further DNA sequences coding for the same CDR3. This sequence joins TRBV25-1 and TRBJ2-7, with 9 bases lining up with TRBD2. The CDR3 loop spans 15 amino acids. The ends lost 1 base at V and 3 bases at J; junction bases unmatched: 4. CDR1 is MGHDK, CDR2 SYGVNS, per germline. The CDR3 DNA follows: TGTGCCAGCAGTGAATTGGCTAGCGGGATCTACGAGCAGTACTTC. Its protein is CASSELASGIYEQYF.

The genes are TRBV5-1 and TRBJ1-3, with TRBD1 matching over 8 bases. The CDR3 covers 15 residues. Germline assignment: CDR1 SGHRS and CDR2 YFSETQ. V was clipped by 4 bases and J by 0 bases; unmatched bases: 3. CDR3 nucleotides: TGCGCCAGCAGCGTACAGGGGGACTCTGGAAACACCATATATTTT. Protein: CASSVQGDSGNTIYF. Full variable domain (rest looked up from reference TRBV5-1 and TRBJ1-3): KAGVTQTPRYLIKTRGQQVTLSCSPISGHRSVSWYQQTPGQGLQFLFEYFSETQRNKGNFPGRFSGRQFSNSRSEMNVSTLELGDSALYLCASSVQGDSGNTIYFGEGSWLTVV.

The chain links TRBV19 to TRBJ2-4, with 7 bases fitting TRBD2. Germline CDR1 LNHDA, CDR2 SQIVND (reference sequence). This CDR3 contains 15 residues. V shed 8 bases and J 0 bases; nucleotides not matched to a gene: 7. The CDR3 nucleotides are TGTGCCAGTCGGAGGGTAGCGGGAGCCAAAAACATTCAGTACTTC. It translates to CASRRVAGAKNIQYF.

This clone turned up a few times. The chain links TRBV2 to TRBJ1-1; 10 bases match TRBD1. With V trimmed by 4 bases and J by 3 bases, 8 bases remained unmatched. The CDR3 loop spans 16 amino acids. CDR1 and CDR2 (germline): SNHLY, FYNNEI. CDR3 protein: CASSARTGGSDTEAFF. The CDR3 coding sequence is TGTGCCAGCAGTGCAAGGACAGGGGGAAGCGACACTGAAGCTTTCTTT.

The chain recombines TRBV27 with TRBJ2-3; the D gene is possibly TRBD1 (5 bases). Trimming stripped 5 bases from V and 1 base from J, with 13 bases between. Germline V gives CDR1 MNHEY, CDR2 SMNVEV (reference sequence). This CDR3 comprises 15 residues. The CDR3 region is CASSRKGSGTDTQYF. CDR3 sequence (DNA): TGTGCCAGCAGTCGCAAGGGGTCAGGCACAGATACGCAGTATTTT.